This TCR beta chain was sequenced in a study of blood T cell repertoires in COVID-19. Assay used: immunoSEQ multiplex PCR; TCRdb lists only in-frame clones, some missing. The profile shows roughly 160,000 clones, around four fifths of them singletons. This CDR3 has 12 amino acids. The V and J ends lost 4 bases and 4 bases respectively, with 5 bases between them. CDR1 and CDR2 from the germline V gene are LGHDT and YNNKEL (reference sequence). The clonotype was recovered from an elderly woman with COVID-19, enrolled during active disease. The chain carries TRBV3-1 (or the pseudogene TRBV3-2) and TRBJ1-5; D uncertain. What was sequenced was peripheral blood. The CDR3 sequence: CASSPGNQPQHF. DNA for the CDR3: TGTGCCAGCAGCCCGGGGAATCAGCCCCAGCATTTT.